These 27 T cell receptor beta chains came from one sample sequenced in a study of vaccination and CD4 T cells after COVID-19 (dated by TCRdb to 2022 to 2024). The sample's treatment or condition label, decoded: roughly 11-day PBMC culture with coronavirus spike peptide pools or control peptides (ViraFEST assay). CD4+ T cells from unexposed donors were collected before the COVID-19 pandemic (2011-2018). Their cognate antigens are unknown. Receptors were amplified or captured by PCR. Data came from an Illumina iSeq 100. TCR sequencing of DNA from cultured CD4+ T cells used the Oncomine TCR Beta short-read assay at the Johns Hopkins FTIC core. The QIAamp micro DNA kit was used to extract genomic DNA from the cultured CD4+ T cells. TCRdb's own reprocessing of the public reads used fastp at Q25 and MiXCR and kept productive beta chains. When rows share a CDR3 protein, they turn into one entry using the most common DNA and genes. Recorded for this sample are about 11,000 distinct CDR3 sequences; 25% to 30% of them occurred a single time. The ten largest clones add up to approximately 21% of the sample.

The sample comprised CD4+ T cells from blood, cultured in vitro. The receptor set was obtained from a human donor in good health.

In this sample, this clonotype turned up a few times. This chain links TRBV27 with TRBJ2-7, with 9 bases aligning to TRBD1. Germline assignment: CDR1 MNHEY and CDR2 SMNVEV (reference sequence). The CDR3 contains 15 residues. J was trimmed by 4 bases and V by 6 bases; bases with no gene match: 10. The CDR3 is CASRQQGAGIYEQYF. CDR3 DNA: TGTGCCAGCAGACAACAGGGGGCAGGAATTTACGAGCAGTACTTC.

The J gene is TRBJ1-1, the V gene TRBV10-3; D may be TRBD1 (6 bases). Germline V CDR1 and CDR2: ENHRY, SYGVKD. This CDR3 region has 14 residues. V was shortened by 2 bases and J by 11 bases, with 18 bases between the two germline ends. This CDR3 reads CAISEPRGGGKAFF. The CDR3 region has the DNA TGTGCCATCAGTGAGCCGCGGGGAGGGGGGAAGGCTTTCTTT.

There are a few counts of this clonotype. V is TRBV20-1 and J is TRBJ1-1, with D uncertain. Germline CDR1 and CDR2: DFQATT and SNEGSKA (reference sequence). This CDR3 has 12 amino acids. V was shortened by 6 bases and J by 4 bases, with 12 bases between the two germline ends. The CDR3 nucleotides read TGCAGTGCCCGGGCGGCCCTCACTGAAGCTTTCTTT. Protein: CSARAALTEAFF.

This clonotype has a handful of counts. This chain links TRBV6-1 with TRBJ1-5; D unresolved. V was clipped by 7 bases and J by 0 bases, with 19 bases between them. The CDR3 consists of 17 residues. Germline loops: CDR1 MNHNS, CDR2 SASEGT. CDR3: CASKAFRTIDSNQPQHF. CDR3 sequence (DNA): TGTGCCAGCAAGGCCTTCAGGACTATCGATAGCAATCAGCCCCAGCATTTT.

About this clonotype: Given a much more abundant clone one base away, this may be a read error. The V and J genes are TRBV6-1 and TRBJ2-7, with a tentative D call TRBD2 (5 bases). The CDR3 extends over 15 amino acids. CDR1 is MNHNS and CDR2 is SASEGT in the germline V gene. The CDR3 region is CTSRLEPGGLYEQYF. DNA of the CDR3: TGTACCAGCAGACTCGAGCCGGGCGGGCTCTACGAGCAGTACTTC.

The chain links TRBV7-2 to TRBJ2-4; no clear D. Trimming pared 7 bases from V and 5 bases from J, leaving 15 bases between. The CDR3 has 14 residues. Germline-derived CDR1 and CDR2 are SGHTA and FQGNSA. This chain's CDR3 is CASTNRVEQNIQYF. CDR3 sequence (DNA): TGTGCCAGCACCAACCGGGTGGAACAAAACATTCAGTACTTC.

This clonotype occurred a few times. The chain links TRBV21-1 to TRBJ2-3; the D call of TRBD1 is as the table states it, not checked on the DNA. TRBV21-1 is shown as a pseudogene. The CDR3 covers 15 residues. For the CDR3, the DNA is TGTGCCAGCAGCCCTCCTAGGGGAGTCACAGATACGCAGTATTTT. Protein: CASSPPRGVTDTQYF.

This chain links TRBV20-1 with TRBJ2-5; a possible D gene is TRBD1 (5 bases). The CDR3 has 13 residues. Trimming left V 1 base short and J 4 bases short, with 10 bases between. Per the germline V gene, CDR1 is DFQATT and CDR2 is SNEGSKA (reference sequence). The CDR3 DNA reads TGCAGTGCTAGAGTCACAGGCGGAGAGACCCAGTACTTC. This codes for CSARVTGGETQYF.

This clonotype was counted a few times. The chain couples TRBV6-4 to TRBJ2-1, with 7 bases lining up with TRBD1. The V and J ends lost 3 bases and 9 bases, in that order; junction bases with no gene match: 5. CDR1 and CDR2 (germline): MRHNA, SNTAGT. This CDR3 comprises 13 residues. The CDR3 DNA reads as TGTGCCAGCAGTGAGAGGGGGCGGCTTGAGCAGTTCTTC. Translation: CASSERGRLEQFF.

By sample fraction, this clonotype is medium-sized. V is TRBV20-1 and J is TRBJ1-5; 7 bases fit TRBD1. The V gene's germline CDR1 is DFQATT and CDR2 SNEGSKA (reference sequence). After removal of 3 bases from V and 7 bases from J, the junction contained 9 bases not matched to a gene. There are 14 residues in the CDR3. The CDR3 region has the DNA TGCAGTGCTAGTGGAGGGGGCGTCCAACAGCCCCAGCATTTT. Its translation is CSASGGGVQQPQHF.

The chain employs TRBV29-1 and TRBJ2-7; unclear D gene. Germline V CDR1 and CDR2: SQVTM, ANQGSEA. The CDR3 extends over 13 amino acids. Trimming removed 4 bases from V and 6 bases from J, with 16 bases in between. CDR3 nucleotides: TGCAGCGTTGGTTCCGGAGAGGATAGCGAGCAGTACTTC. Residues: CSVGSGEDSEQYF.

The V gene is TRBV28, the J gene TRBJ2-1, with unresolved D. The CDR3 contains 15 residues. Trimming left V 7 bases short and J 4 bases short, with 17 bases between. The germline gives CDR1 MDHEN, CDR2 SYDVKM. In DNA form, the CDR3 reads TGTGCCAGCATAGAGACCTTAGCCGGTTACAATGAGCAGTTCTTC. Translated: CASIETLAGYNEQFF.

The table lists this clonotype with a few counts. This chain joins TRBV19 and TRBJ1-5; 11 positions agree with TRBD1. The CDR3 is 15 residues long. From germline, CDR1 is LNHDA and CDR2 SQIVND (reference sequence). Trimming cost V 3 bases and J 5 bases; bases outside gene matches: 3. This CDR3 is CASSILGQGDQPQHF. The DNA for the CDR3 is TGTGCCAGTAGTATCCTGGGACAGGGGGATCAGCCCCAGCATTTT.

This chain links TRBV20-1 with TRBJ1-6, with D maybe TRBD1 (6 bases). V was pared by 0 bases and J by 8 bases, with 11 bases between. CDR1 and CDR2 from the germline V gene are DFQATT and SNEGSKA (reference sequence). This CDR3 contains 14 residues. CDR3 in amino acids: CSARDNRADSPLHF. For the CDR3, the DNA is TGCAGTGCTAGAGATAACAGGGCGGATTCACCCCTCCACTTT.

This clonotype came up a few times. This rearrangement joins TRBV7-2 to TRBJ1-2, with a weak D call TRBD1 (6 bases). The germline gives CDR1 SGHTA, CDR2 FQGNSA. Trimming left V 1 base short and J 4 bases short, with 13 bases between. This CDR3 spans 15 amino acids. In DNA form, the CDR3 reads TGTGCCAGCAGCTTAGGCCAAGGGGGGGCCTATGGCTACACCTTC. As protein: CASSLGQGGAYGYTF.

This clonotype was detected only a few times. The chain combines TRBV28 with TRBJ1-4, with D unresolved. This CDR3 has 12 amino acids. Trimming stripped 10 bases from V and 8 bases from J, with 14 bases between. The V gene's germline CDR1 is MDHEN and CDR2 SYDVKM. CDR3 sequence (DNA): TGTGCCATCTCAGTCCCTGGGGAAAAACTGTTTTTT. This encodes CAISVPGEKLFF. The full variable domain, completed using reference TRBV28 and TRBJ1-4, is DVKVTQSSRYLVKRTGEKVFLECVQDMDHENMFWYRQDPGLGLRLIYFSYDVKMKEKGDIPEGYSVSREKKERFSLILESASTNQTSMYLCAISVPGEKLFFGSGTQLSVL.

In this sample, this clonotype turned up a few times. The rearrangement joins TRBV20-1 to TRBJ2-3; no firm D call. Trimming cost V 4 bases and J 8 bases, with 7 bases left between them. The CDR3 length is 10 residues. The germline gives CDR1 DFQATT, CDR2 SNEGSKA (reference sequence). In DNA, the CDR3 is TGCAGTGCTACGCAAGTTACGCAGTATTTT. It specifies CSATQVTQYF.

This clonotype showed up just a few times. The chain employs TRBV11-2 and TRBJ1-6; D remains unclear. With 2 bases removed from V and 7 bases from J, the gap between germline ends came to 6 bases. The CDR3 runs to 13 residues. The V gene's germline CDR1 is SGHAT and CDR2 FQNNGV. In DNA, the CDR3 is TGTGCCAGCAGCTTACCTGTCAATTCACCCCTCCACTTT. As protein: CASSLPVNSPLHF.

The DNA for the CDR3 is TGTGCCAGCACCCCCGGCCGGGATGAGACTGAAGCTTTCTTT. Its protein product is CASTPGRDETEAFF. V usage is TRBV6-1 and J usage is TRBJ1-1; D ambiguous. The CDR3 covers 14 residues. Trimming pared 7 bases from V and 5 bases from J, leaving 17 bases between. Germline loops: CDR1 MNHNS, CDR2 SASEGT.

This clonotype was observed once. The chain couples TRBV27 to TRBJ1-1; D uncertain. The CDR3 is 12 amino acids. V was shortened by 6 bases and J by 5 bases, with 10 bases between the two germline ends. Germline CDR1 and CDR2: MNHEY and SMNVEV (reference sequence). CDR3 region: CASSGRMTEAFF. The CDR3 nucleotides are TGTGCCAGCAGCGGCCGAATGACTGAAGCTTTCTTT.

This chain connects TRBV6-1 to TRBJ1-2; TRBD1 agrees at 9 bases. Losses at the gene ends were 8 bases for V and 1 base for J; bases not matched to a gene: 8. The CDR3 is made up of 15 amino acids. CDR1 and CDR2 from the germline V gene are MNHNS and SASEGT. The CDR3 loop reads CASQGQGSINYGYTF. CDR3 coding DNA: TGTGCCAGCCAGGGACAGGGTTCAATTAACTATGGCTACACCTTC.

The chain has TRBV7-9 and TRBJ2-7; the match to TRBD2 covers 10 bases. The CDR3 contains 15 residues. The germline CDR1 and CDR2 sequences are SEHNR and FQNEAQ (reference sequence). V lost 3 bases, J lost 7 bases, and 9 bases stayed unmatched. The CDR3 here is CASSFGLAEGREQYF. CDR3 nucleotides: TGTGCCAGCAGCTTTGGACTAGCGGAGGGTCGGGAGCAGTACTTC.

J is TRBJ2-3 and V is TRBV7-8; D is possibly TRBD2 (5 bases). V was pared by 1 base and J by 9 bases, with 8 bases between. CDR1 SGHVS and CDR2 FQNEAQ come from the germline V gene. The CDR3 is 12 residues long. The CDR3 region is CASSLGPGTQYF. Written as DNA, the CDR3 is TGTGCCAGCAGCTTAGGGCCGGGGACGCAGTATTTT.

This clonotype turned up a few times. This sequence joins TRBV6-1 and TRBJ1-1; no definite D call. Germline V gene data show CDR1 as MNHNS and CDR2 as SASEGT. The ends were cut back, 7 bases at V and 0 bases at J, with 3 bases in the middle. The CDR3 consists of 11 residues. The chain's CDR3 is CASTLNTEAFF. As DNA, the CDR3 is TGTGCCAGCACACTGAACACTGAAGCTTTCTTT.

In DNA form, the CDR3 reads TGTGCCAGCAGCCATTGGGGGACCACAGATACGCAGTATTTT. Its translation is CASSHWGTTDTQYF. The chain links TRBV4-2 to TRBJ2-3; D could derive from TRBD1 or TRBD2 (5 bases each). CDR1 is LGHNA, CDR2 YNFKEQ, per germline. V was clipped by 3 bases and J by 2 bases, with 9 bases between them. This CDR3 is built from 14 residues.

This clonotype showed up just a few times. V is TRBV19 and J is TRBJ1-2; D gene unclear. The germline V and J ends were trimmed by 7 bases and 2 bases, with 11 bases remaining between them. Germline CDR1 and CDR2: LNHDA and SQIVND (reference sequence). This CDR3 has 13 amino acids. DNA for the CDR3: TGTGCCAGTACCCCAAGACTGAACTATGGCTACACCTTC. Its translation is CASTPRLNYGYTF.

The chain is built from TRBV6-1 and TRBJ1-6; D remains ambiguous. The CDR3 is 12 amino acids. The germline CDR1 and CDR2 sequences are MNHNS and SASEGT. Trimming left V 8 bases short and J 10 bases short, with 12 bases between. The CDR3, as DNA: TGTGCCAGCTCCAACCCTTTCTCACCCCTCCACTTT. Translating it yields CASSNPFSPLHF.